The T cell receptor beta chain described here comes from a study of T cells in Graves' hyperthyroidism and ophthalmopathy. Notes on the study in general: Blood samples included most of the expanded thyroid clonotypes exceeding 0.001.

Amplified regions were TCR beta CDR3 sequences from RNA transcripts. Primed by the HTBI set, a first-round RT-PCR was run on the TCR CDR3. MiXCR, applied by TCRdb to the multiplex PCR reads, yields one record per CDR3 protein. The profile shows a few hundred thousand distinct CDR3 sequences, 15% to 17% of them singletons. There are many counts of this clonotype. The antigen is not known. The CDR3 sequence is 11 residues long. The germline V and J ends were trimmed by 3 bases and 10 bases, with 7 bases remaining between them. Germline CDR1 and CDR2: SEHNR and FQNEAQ (reference sequence). The rearrangement links TRBV7-9 to TRBJ2-1; D call uncertain. What was sequenced was blood. This sequence was found in a woman under 30 with Graves' hyperthyroidism. The CDR3 loop reads CASSFGLEQFF. The CDR3 DNA sequence: TGTGCCAGCAGCTTTGGCCTGGAGCAGTTCTTC. Looking up the rest from reference TRBV7-9 and TRBJ2-1 gives the full variable domain: DTGVSQNPRHKITKRGQNVTFRCDPISEHNRLYWYRQTLGQGPEFLTYFQNEAQLEKSRLLSDRFSAERPKGSFSTLEIQRTEQGDSAMYLCASSFGLEQFFGPGTRLTVL.